Presented here are 23 T cell receptor beta chains from one specimen sequenced in a study of cytomegalovirus exposure and HLA in healthy donors (dated by TCRdb to about 2017). The protocol used for the library was the immunoSEQ multiplex PCR assay. The table was pulled from immuneACCESS by TCRdb, which kept in-frame rearrangements only. Such tables lose some clones; where checked, under half of the loss comes from unresolved V genes, and the rest has no known cause. The sample records some 110,000 clones, less than 90% of which are singletons. 4% to 5.5% of the sample lies in the top ten. The sample taken for sequencing was PBMCs. These receptors were taken from a man aged 18 to 30 in good health and CMV-seropositive.

A single count supports this clone. The chain is built from TRBV28 and TRBJ2-7, with D maybe TRBD2 (6 bases). Germline V gene data show CDR1 as MDHEN and CDR2 as SYDVKM. This CDR3 contains 18 residues. With 1 base removed from V and 2 bases from J, the gap between germline ends came to 21 bases. The CDR3 loop is CASSLSVGGEAYTYEQYF. The CDR3 nucleotides read TGTGCCAGCAGTTTATCTGTGGGAGGAGAAGCGTACACCTACGAGCAGTACTTC.

The chain is built from TRBV19 and TRBJ1-2; D ambiguous. With 3 bases removed from V and 4 bases from J, the gap between germline ends came to 15 bases. This CDR3 spans 15 amino acids. Germline V gene data show CDR1 as LNHDA and CDR2 as SQIVND (reference sequence). The CDR3 region is CASSIFPGLGYGYTF. The CDR3 DNA reads as TGTGCCAGTAGTATTTTCCCAGGCCTTGGCTATGGCTACACCTTC.

CDR3 sequence (DNA): TGTGCCAGCAGTGAGGAGTGGACAGGGGCCTACGAGCAGTACTTC. It codes for CASSEEWTGAYEQYF. J is TRBJ2-7 and V is TRBV2; 9 positions agree with TRBD1. CDR3 length: 15 amino acids. Germline V gene lookup returns CDR1 SNHLY and CDR2 FYNNEI. J lost 2 bases, V lost 3 bases, and 5 bases had no gene match.

The J gene is TRBJ2-3, the V gene TRBV5-1; 10 bases line up with TRBD1. J lost 5 bases, V lost 0 bases, and 6 bases had no gene match. Germline CDR1 SGHRS, CDR2 YFSETQ. CDR3 length equals 16 residues. The CDR3 DNA reads as TGCGCCAGCAGCTTGGTCGGAGGGACAGGGGTAGATACGCAGTATTTT. It yields the protein CASSLVGGTGVDTQYF.

The chain joins TRBV9 to TRBJ1-1; D is undetermined. Germline V lookup: CDR1 SGDLS, CDR2 YYNGEE. Between the trimmed V and J ends, which lost 4 bases and 1 base, there was a span of 8 bases. The CDR3 has 13 amino acids. In DNA, the CDR3 is TGTGCCAGCAGCCCTACAGCGAACACTGAAGCTTTCTTT. Protein sequence: CASSPTANTEAFF. The full variable domain, with the rest looked up from reference TRBV9 and TRBJ1-1, is DSGVTQTPKHLITATGQRVTLRCSPRSGDLSVYWYQQSLDQGLQFLIQYYNGEERAKGNILERFSAQQFPDLHSELNLSSLELGDSALYFCASSPTANTEAFFGQGTRLTVV.

This clone has just one count. The chain recombines TRBV11-2 with TRBJ1-5, with D possibly being TRBD1 (5 bases). The CDR3 covers 15 residues. V shed 0 bases and J shed 7 bases, with 13 bases lying between them. The germline V gene has CDR1 SGHAT and CDR2 FQNNGV. CDR3 DNA: TGTGCCAGCAGCTTAGATTTGGGGACTGGACAGCCCCAGCATTTT. Protein product: CASSLDLGTGQPQHF.

The rearrangement uses TRBV4-1 and TRBJ2-1, with TRBD1 matching over 12 bases. Germline values: CDR1 MGHRA, CDR2 YSYEKL. V was clipped by 5 bases and J by 7 bases; unmatched bases: 6. There are 15 residues in the CDR3. CDR3 DNA: TGCGCCAGCAGCTTCCGGGACAGGGGGCAGAATGAGCAGTTCTTC. Translating it yields CASSFRDRGQNEQFF.

This chain joins TRBV7-7 and TRBJ1-1; D gene uncertain. V was cut by 3 bases and J by 1 base, with 6 bases left in between. CDR1 is SSHAT and CDR2 is FNYEAQ in the germline V gene (reference sequence). The CDR3 runs to 13 residues. This CDR3 reads CASSLGRNTEAFF. For the CDR3, the DNA is TGTGCCAGCAGCTTGGGGAGGAACACTGAAGCTTTCTTT.

V usage is TRBV5-1 and J usage is TRBJ2-7; 9 bases line up with TRBD1. Germline CDR1 is SGHRS and CDR2 is YFSETQ. The CDR3 totals 16 residues. Trimming removed 3 bases from V and 3 bases from J; junction bases left unmatched: 10. CDR3 nucleotide sequence: TGCGCCAGCAGCTCCCTTACAGGGGGCCGAATCTACGAGCAGTACTTC. Protein sequence: CASSSLTGGRIYEQYF.

The chain combines TRBV28 with TRBJ2-7; the match to TRBD1 covers 9 bases. Germline CDR1 MDHEN, CDR2 SYDVKM. V was clipped by 4 bases and J by 4 bases; unmatched bases: 8. The CDR3 covers 15 residues. In DNA, the CDR3 is TGTGCCAGCAGTTCATCCGGGACAGGGAATTACGAGCAGTACTTC. Its protein is CASSSSGTGNYEQYF.

The chain links TRBV5-4 to TRBJ2-5, with 10 bases lining up with TRBD1. CDR3 length equals 15 residues. Germline lookup yields CDR1 SGHNT and CDR2 YYREEE (reference sequence). With V trimmed by 5 bases and J by 1 base, 5 bases remained unmatched. CDR3 bases: TGTGCCAGCAGTCTTCGACAGGGGGCCCAAGAGACCCAGTACTTC. Its protein is CASSLRQGAQETQYF.

The chain links TRBV2 to TRBJ1-2; D is perhaps TRBD1 (5 bases). The CDR3 spans 15 residues. V lost 6 bases, J lost 6 bases, and 20 bases lay in between. Germline loops: CDR1 SNHLY, CDR2 FYNNEI. The CDR3 DNA follows: TGTGCCAGCAGCGAGTGGGTACCGCAACAGGATGGCTACACCTTC. Its translation: CASSEWVPQQDGYTF.

This clone has a handful of counts. The chain joins TRBV6-5 to TRBJ1-1, with D possibly matching TRBD1 (5 bases). Germline lookup yields CDR1 MNHEY and CDR2 SVGAGI. There are 14 residues in the CDR3. Trimming took off 5 bases at V and 1 base at J, with 11 bases between the two ends. The CDR3 nucleotides read TGTGCCAGCAGTGCCGTGGGGGGGAACACTGAAGCTTTCTTT. It codes for CASSAVGGNTEAFF.

This chain uses TRBV6-1 with TRBJ2-7, with TRBD1 identical over 8 bases. The germline CDR1 and CDR2 sequences are MNHNS and SASEGT. The CDR3 sequence is 16 residues long. J lost 2 bases, V lost 0 bases, and 6 bases had no gene match. The CDR3 region has the DNA TGTGCCAGCAGTGAAGCATGGACAGGGTCTACCTACGAGCAGTACTTC. Its protein product is CASSEAWTGSTYEQYF.

The rearrangement uses TRBV19 and TRBJ2-2, with D unresolved. V lost 5 bases and J 1 base, leaving 23 bases between the germline ends. The CDR3 loop spans 19 amino acids. Germline lookup yields CDR1 LNHDA and CDR2 SQIVND (reference sequence). This CDR3 reads CASSPYPLGTAMNTGELFF. In nucleotides, the CDR3 is TGTGCCAGTAGTCCCTATCCCTTGGGTACAGCCATGAACACCGGGGAGCTGTTTTTT.

This clone was seen once. This chain links TRBV7-6 with TRBJ2-1; 9 bases match TRBD1. Per the germline V gene, CDR1 is SGHVS and CDR2 is FNYEAQ. Trimming cost V 1 base and J 6 bases; bases outside gene matches: 4. This CDR3 is built from 15 residues. This CDR3 reads CASSLGGTGFNEQFF. The CDR3 region has the DNA TGTGCCAGCAGCTTAGGGGGGACAGGGTTCAATGAGCAGTTCTTC.

The J gene is TRBJ1-1, the V gene TRBV7-2; no clear D gene. This CDR3 is built from 14 residues. Per the germline V gene, CDR1 is SGHTA and CDR2 is FQGNSA. Trimming cost V 2 bases and J 6 bases, with 13 bases left between them. This chain's CDR3 is CASSLMATTPEAFF. The CDR3 DNA sequence: TGTGCCAGCAGCTTAATGGCTACGACACCTGAAGCTTTCTTT.

The chain has TRBV7-9 and TRBJ2-7; possible D gene TRBD1, 6 bases. V dropped 7 bases and J dropped 5 bases, with 24 bases sitting between them. Germline V gives CDR1 SEHNR, CDR2 FQNEAQ (reference sequence). The CDR3 extends over 16 amino acids. In DNA form, the CDR3 reads TGTGCCAGCACCTCTACCCCCGGGACACCACCTGACGAGCAGTACTTC. Protein: CASTSTPGTPPDEQYF.

The chain links TRBV2 to TRBJ2-1, with 7 positions matching TRBD2. Germline CDR1 and CDR2: SNHLY and FYNNEI. CDR3 size: 17 residues. V was clipped by 2 bases and J by 7 bases; unmatched bases: 14. The CDR3 is CASSEQAGTGGLNEQFF. In DNA, the CDR3 is TGTGCCAGCAGTGAACAGGCGGGGACGGGGGGACTAAATGAGCAGTTCTTC.

CDR3 nucleotide sequence: TGCGCCAGCAGCCAAGTTCAGGGGGCGTGGTACGAGCAGTACTTC. Its translation: CASSQVQGAWYEQYF. This chain connects TRBV4-3 to TRBJ2-7; 8 bases align to TRBD1. V was pared by 1 base and J by 4 bases, with 6 bases of the junction left unmatched. The germline V gene encodes CDR1 LGHNA and CDR2 YSLEER. The CDR3 has 15 amino acids.

V and J are TRBV19 and TRBJ1-6; D may be TRBD1 (6 bases). V was trimmed by 4 bases and J by 7 bases, leaving 17 bases between them. CDR3 length: 16 residues. Germline V gene sequence: CDR1 LNHDA, CDR2 SQIVND (reference sequence). The CDR3 DNA is TGTGCCAGTAGTACAAGGCCAGGGGATTTCAATTCACCCCTCCACTTT. Its protein is CASSTRPGDFNSPLHF.

This clone was counted once. The gene calls are TRBV15 and TRBJ1-4; D is uncertain. Germline loops: CDR1 LNHNV, CDR2 YYDKDF (reference sequence). Trimming removed 3 bases at V and 6 bases at J, with 8 bases between. The CDR3 sequence is 13 residues long. CDR3 region: CATSSPIHEKLFF. The CDR3, as DNA: TGTGCCACCAGCAGTCCCATCCATGAAAAACTGTTTTTT. The complete variable domain, with remaining parts taken from reference TRBV15 and TRBJ1-4, reads DAMVIQNPRYQVTQFGKPVTLSCSQTLNHNVMYWYQQKSSQAPKLLFHYYDKDFNNEADTPDNFQSRRPNTSFCFLDIRSPGLGDTAMYLCATSSPIHEKLFFGSGTQLSVL.

The chain carries TRBV14 and TRBJ2-7; no clear D. CDR1 is SGHDN, CDR2 FVKESK, per germline. CDR3 length: 15 residues. V was shortened by 4 bases and J by 4 bases, with 17 bases between the two germline ends. In DNA form, the CDR3 reads TGTGCCAGCAGCCCCGGTCCCAAAGATCGGTACGAGCAGTACTTC. It codes for CASSPGPKDRYEQYF.